This T cell receptor beta chain appears in the sequencing data of a study of PD-L1 blockade in urothelial cancer. Study-wide background: Study patients had been treated with 0 to 3 previous chemotherapy regimens. The median T cell count in blood samples was more than 140,000.

Repertoires were generated with immunoSEQ multiplex PCR, while TCRdb's copy carries only in-frame clones and drops some. The data contain about 24,000 clones, around 90% of them singletons. This CDR3 has 11 amino acids. Trimming removed 5 bases from V and 3 bases from J, with 7 bases in between. CDR1 DFQATT and CDR2 SNEGSKA come from the germline V gene (reference sequence). This TCR was sampled from a man in his fifties with urothelial cancer. The source was PBMCs, collected around atezolizumab (anti-PD-L1) treatment. The chain employs TRBV20-1 and TRBJ2-5; D remains ambiguous. CDR3 amino acids: CSAERKETQYF. DNA of the CDR3: TGCAGTGCTGAGAGGAAAGAGACCCAGTACTTC.